This T cell receptor (beta chain) was obtained from a study of immune characterization of retroperitoneal liposarcoma. This clonotype came up a few times. TCRdb redid the calling of the PCR reads with MiXCR, one entry per CDR3 protein. The table shows around 4,600 distinct CDR3 sequences, with around 32% occurring only once. This receptor was taken from a female donor with retroperitoneal liposarcoma. Sequenced material: tumor tissue.

CDR3 sequence: CASSDRTGTSYEQFF. CDR3 DNA: TGTGCCAGCAGTGATCGGACAGGGACCTCCTACGAGCAGTTCTTC. The V gene is TRBV25-1, the J gene TRBJ2-1, with 8 positions matching TRBD1. There are 15 residues in the CDR3. The V segment lost 3 bases and the J segment 10 bases; nucleotides outside the gene matches: 11. Germline loops: CDR1 MGHDK, CDR2 SYGVNS.